The count of the clone carrying this TCR beta chain is one. Its antigen remains unknown. This sample is part of a study of T cells in Graves' hyperthyroidism and ophthalmopathy. Overall study context: Before any treatment, at initial diagnosis, peripheral blood was collected. Study results and limitations: Blood also held most thyroid clonotypes expanded beyond 0.001.

Recently diagnosed hyperthyroidism of less than 2 months' duration affected patients aged 18 to 65. Exclusion of a patient resulted from uncontrolled infection, other autoimmune disease, pregnancy or lactation. Trimming stripped 7 bases from V and 0 bases from J, with 9 bases between. CDR1 MNHNS and CDR2 SASEGT come from the germline V gene. This CDR3 contains 13 residues. Authors of the study amplified TCR beta CDR3 regions from RNA transcripts. With the HTBI primer set, the TCR CDR3 went through a first round of RT-PCR. MiXCR, applied by TCRdb to the multiplex PCR reads, yields one record per CDR3 protein. This table holds roughly 510,000 distinct CDR3 sequences, less than 25% found once.

This sequence was found in a man aged 18-30 years with Graves' hyperthyroidism. This chain links TRBV6-1 with TRBJ1-1; D is ambiguous. Sequencing was done on a sample of blood. CDR3 residues: CASKRELNTEAFF. DNA of the CDR3: TGTGCCAGCAAGAGAGAGTTGAACACTGAAGCTTTCTTT.